One sample yielded the 3 T cell receptor beta chains listed below, sequenced in a study of CD8+CD57+ T cells in acquired aplastic anemia (dated by TCRdb to the late 2010s). For sequencing, an Illumina HiSeq 2000 was employed. Genomic DNA was used as template for profiling of TCR beta VDJ combinations and CDR3 sequences. TCRdb took the public reads, trimmed them with fastp at Q25, ran MiXCR for clone calling and kept in-frame beta chains. Each CDR3 protein gets just one entry, which takes the most common genes and DNA from the rows behind it. The sample profile shows 150,000 to 180,000 distinct CDR3 sequences; roughly 54% of them were found once. The ten largest clones capture about an eighth of the sample. Expansion of CD8+CD57+ cells had been shown by flow cytometry in the patients chosen for sequencing. Sequencing was performed on sorted CD4+, CD8+, or CD8+CD57+ T cells (not recorded which) from PBMCs. These receptors were taken from a human donor with aplastic anemia.

The chain links TRBV29-1 to TRBJ2-5; D is undetermined. The CDR3 runs 11 residues. Trimming removed 8 bases from V and 5 bases from J, with 12 bases in between. CDR1 SQVTM and CDR2 ANQGSEA come from the germline V gene. This chain's CDR3 is CSLGLFETQYF. DNA for the CDR3: TGCAGCCTGGGGTTGTTTGAGACCCAGTACTTC.

This chain uses TRBV10-3 with TRBJ1-5; D gene uncertain. The CDR3 sequence is 15 residues long. Between the trimmed V and J ends, which lost 0 bases and 2 bases, there was a span of 8 bases. CDR1 is ENHRY and CDR2 is SYGVKD in the germline V gene. In nucleotides, the CDR3 is TGTGCCATCAGTGAGTCGACCGGTGGCAATCAGCCCCAGCATTTT. It encodes CAISESTGGNQPQHF.

This clonotype was seen many times. The CDR3 DNA follows: TGTGCCAGCAAAGGAGGGCCTGAAGCTTTCTTT. It yields the protein CASKGGPEAFF. This chain joins TRBV6-2 or TRBV6-3 and TRBJ1-1; D is unresolved. V shed 7 bases and J shed 6 bases, with 9 bases lying between them. The CDR3 has 11 amino acids. CDR1 and CDR2 (germline): MNHEY, SVGEGT.